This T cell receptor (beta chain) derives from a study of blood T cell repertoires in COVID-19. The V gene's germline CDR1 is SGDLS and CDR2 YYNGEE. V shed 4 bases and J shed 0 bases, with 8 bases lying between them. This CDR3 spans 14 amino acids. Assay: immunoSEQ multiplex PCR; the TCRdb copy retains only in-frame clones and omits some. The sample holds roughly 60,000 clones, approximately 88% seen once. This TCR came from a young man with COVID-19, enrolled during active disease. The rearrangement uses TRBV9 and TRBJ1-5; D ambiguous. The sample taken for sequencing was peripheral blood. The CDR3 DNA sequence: TGTGCCAGCAGCTCCCAGGATAGCAATCAGCCCCAGCATTTT. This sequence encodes CASSSQDSNQPQHF.